The source of this T cell receptor (beta chain) is a study of T-cell memory formation after mild COVID-19 (TCRdb year 2021). Background for the entire study: TCR sequence clusters from the two donors were found to be largely donor specific. Two young, previously healthy adult volunteers made up the cohort, one male and one female. In a couple of donors, T-cell clones that expanded and contracted after mild COVID-19 were tracked by sequencing TCRalpha and TCRbeta repertoires over time.

Many counts were recorded for this clonotype. The antigen it binds to is not known. Nothing much larger sits one base from this clone, and base qualities are not available. CDR1 SEHNR and CDR2 FQNEAQ are derived from the germline V gene (reference sequence). V is cut back by 1 base and J by 6 bases, with 12 bases in the junction unmatched. Measured from the cysteine to the phenylalanine, the CDR3 is 16 residues long. Only the CDR3 region is kept as DNA, spanning 48 bases read in frame from base 1. PBMCs were isolated by Ficoll-Paque density gradient centrifugation. Sequencer: Illumina NovaSeq 6000. cDNA libraries for TCRalpha and TCRbeta were prepared by 5'RACE using constant-segment primers, with sample barcodes and unique molecular identifiers added. Trizol reagent was used to extract RNA from every sample. Amplification of the libraries took two PCR steps, and the second step added a second sample barcode plus Illumina TruSeq adapters. Sequencing of libraries was performed on an Illumina NovaSeq with 2 x 150 bp paired-end reads. From the authors' description of their analysis: Reads were demultiplexed and collapsed into UMI-guided consensus sequences with migec v1.2.7. Using mixcr v2.1.11, UMI consensuses were aligned to TRA and TRB V and J templates and then assembled into clonotypes. A clonotype was counted as expanded or contracted only when both edgeR and NoisET called the clonotype significant, with the noise models trained on biological replicates. For edgeR calls, the thresholds were a false discovery rate-adjusted p below 0.01 and a log2 fold-change of 1. As an exploratory analysis of dynamics, max-normalized trajectories of the 1000 most abundant clonotypes were examined with PCA combined with hierarchical clustering. Each responding clone was given a CD4 or CD8 phenotype based on the CD4+ and CD8+ repertoires, which had been sequenced separately. TCRdb trimmed the raw reads at Q25, called clones with MiXCR and kept productive beta chains. Identical CDR3 proteins give one entry, which carries the most common genes and DNA. TCRdb's processing, not the authors' own work, is the source of the V and J calls. In all, the sample holds under 700,000 distinct CDR3 sequences, and about a fifth of those were seen once. The ten largest clones capture under 15% of the sample.

What the study reported, not specific to this receptor: Contracting CD4+ clones were found mainly in CM and EM memory subsets, while CD8+ clones were enriched in EMRA. The study covered only two mild cases, and larger cohorts including severe cases with pre-infection samples were considered necessary. Balanced CD4/CD8 phenotypes were observed for clones contracting from day 15 to 85, whereas a bias towards CD4+ was observed for a second wave of clones expanding from day 15 to 37. SARS-CoV-2 specificity of the second-wave clones peaking on day 37 was not confirmed. The detection of some responding clones in pre-infection memory suggests that pre-existing cross-reactive memory T cells joined the SARS-CoV-2 response.

This TCR came from an adult woman who had mild COVID-19 (a few samples of this study predate the infection). The sample titles of this study are shuffled in the database, so cell type and time point are left out; the donor was told from shared clones. The sequenced sample consisted of PBMCs or a T cell subset sorted from them (not recorded which). The V gene is TRBV7-9 and the J gene is TRBJ2-7, with TRBD1 matching 7 junction bases. In nucleotides, the sequence is TGTGCCAGCAGCTTAGGTGAGACAGGGTCAAGGGGCGAGCAGTACTTC. Its product reads: CASSLGETGSRGEQYF.